This is a list of T cell receptor beta chains from one sample in a study of T cells in tumors after PD-1 blockade. The method was immunoSEQ multiplex PCR; TCRdb's version includes in-frame clones alone and lacks a portion of them. Altogether some 60,000 clones are present, 80% being singletons, with the ten largest covering roughly an eighth. The sequencing here drew on PBMCs, taken before anti-PD-1 treatment. These receptors all come from a human donor with basal cell carcinoma. Both conserved end residues are part of each CDR3. The D gene is left open where the match is weak. Clone size is stated in some rows and not others, as once, few, many or a class when expanded.

v_gene	abundance	j_gene	d_gene	CDR3nt	CDR3aa
TRBV27	once	TRBJ1-2	NA	TGTGCCAGCAGTCCGGCGGGAACCGGCTATGGCTACACCTTC	CASSPAGTGYGYTF
TRBV5-4	NA	TRBJ1-6	NA	TGTGCCAGCAGCTTGACAGGGAACGATAATTCACCCCTCCACTTT	CASSLTGNDNSPLHF
TRBV6-5	NA	TRBJ1-2	TRBD1	TGTGCCAGCTTAGATACGACAGGGGACTATGGCTACACCTTC	CASLDTTGDYGYTF
TRBV7-2	NA	TRBJ1-5	NA	TGTGCCAGCAGCCCGCTCGACAGCTCCCTAAAACAGCCCCAGCATTTT	CASSPLDSSLKQPQHF
TRBV4-1	NA	TRBJ1-2	NA	TGCGTCAGCAGCCAAGATGCGAGACCGTACTATGGCTACACCTTC	CVSSQDARPYYGYTF
TRBV9	few	TRBJ1-1	NA	TGTGCCAGCAGCGTAATGCCGAACACTGAAGCTTTCTTT	CASSVMPNTEAFF
TRBV7-8	NA	TRBJ2-1	TRBD1	TGTGCCAGCAGCCCACGGACAGGGGGCTTGAATGAGCAGTTCTTC	CASSPRTGGLNEQFF
TRBV3-1/TRBV3-2	NA	TRBJ1-4	NA	TGTGCCAGCAGCCAAGGACAGTCATCTGGGAAACTGTTTTTT	CASSQGQSSGKLFF
TRBV6-5	NA	TRBJ1-2	TRBD1	TGTGCCAGCAGCCCCGACAGGGTAGGCTACACCTTC	CASSPDRVGYTF
TRBV6-4	few	TRBJ1-3	TRBD1	TGTGCCAGCAGTCATATACCGGGACAGGGAACACTCGGCTCTGGAAACACCATATATTTT	CASSHIPGQGTLGSGNTIYF
TRBV7-9	NA	TRBJ1-1	NA	TGTGCCAGCAGCTTCCTTGGAAGTGCCGGTGAAGCTTTCTTT	CASSFLGSAGEAFF
TRBV5-4	NA	TRBJ1-2	NA	TGTGCCAGCAGCTCGCGGACAGTTTATGGCTACACCTTC	CASSSRTVYGYTF
TRBV2	NA	TRBJ1-6	TRBD1	TGTGCCAGCAGGGGGGGACAGAGTTATAATTCACCCCTCCACTTT	CASRGGQSYNSPLHF
TRBV2	NA	TRBJ1-3	NA	TGTGCCAGCAGACCCGGAGGGGGTGGAAACACCATATATTTT	CASRPGGGGNTIYF
TRBV12-3/TRBV12-4	NA	TRBJ1-5	NA	TGTGCCAGCAGAAGGGGGTCTGTTCAGCCCCAGCATTTT	CASRRGSVQPQHF
TRBV18	few	TRBJ2-3	TRBD2	TGTGCCAGCTCACCATATGGCGGGGGGGGCCCAGATACGCAGTATTTT	CASSPYGGGGPDTQYF
TRBV2	once	TRBJ2-5	NA	TGTGCCAGCGGAGATGTTGGCGGAGAGAGAATGGCCCAGTACTTC	CASGDVGGERMAQYF
TRBV9	NA	TRBJ2-1	TRBD2	TGTGCCAGCAGCGGAGGAATAGCGGGGGCCTACAATGAGCAGTTCTTC	CASSGGIAGAYNEQFF
TRBV27	NA	TRBJ1-5	TRBD1	TGTGCCAGCAGCATAAACAGGGGGAATCAGCCCCAGCATTTT	CASSINRGNQPQHF
TRBV6-5	NA	TRBJ1-2	NA	TGTGCCAGCAGTTACTCGTACGGGGAAAACTATGGCTACACCTTC	CASSYSYGENYGYTF
TRBV12-3/TRBV12-4	NA	TRBJ2-2	NA	TGTGCCAGCAGTGAGAGGAACACCGGGGAGCTGTTTTTT	CASSERNTGELFF
TRBV11-3	NA	TRBJ2-1	TRBD2	TGTGCCAGCAGCTCCGGACTAGCGGGGGGGTACAATGAGCAGTTCTTC	CASSSGLAGGYNEQFF
TRBV3-1/TRBV3-2	NA	TRBJ2-5	TRBD2	TGTGCCAGCAGCGGGACTAGCGGGGTCGGGTACTTC	CASSGTSGVGYF
TRBV10-1	NA	TRBJ1-2	NA	TGCGCCAGCAGTGAGAGCTTCAGGGAAAGAGACTATGGCTACACCTTC	CASSESFRERDYGYTF
TRBV6-6	NA	TRBJ2-7	NA	TGTGCCAGCAGGCTCTCCGGACAGCAAACCTACGAGCAGTACTTC	CASRLSGQQTYEQYF
TRBV6-6	NA	TRBJ2-3	TRBD1	TGTGCCAGCAGTTCAGGGCCAGGGGGCGGCACAGATACGCAGTATTTT	CASSSGPGGGTDTQYF
TRBV2	NA	TRBJ1-5	TRBD1	TGTGCCAGCAACGGACAGGGAGGCAATCAGCCCCAGCATTTT	CASNGQGGNQPQHF
TRBV29-1	NA	TRBJ2-1	TRBD1	TGCAGCGTTGAGGGAGGACAGGGAGGTTCCTACAATGAGCAGTTCTTC	CSVEGGQGGSYNEQFF
TRBV7-8	NA	TRBJ1-2	TRBD1	TGTGCCAGCAGCTTGGGGACAGTGGTAAAAAACTATGGCTACACCTTC	CASSLGTVVKNYGYTF
TRBV24-1	NA	TRBJ1-1	NA	TGTGCCACCCAGGGAAAAGACACTGAAGCTTTCTTT	CATQGKDTEAFF
TRBV3-1/TRBV3-2	NA	TRBJ2-1	TRBD1	TGTGCCAGCAGCTCACGGACAGGGGGGAATGAGCAGTTCTTC	CASSSRTGGNEQFF
TRBV27	NA	TRBJ2-5	NA	TGTGCCAGCAGTTTATCGGGGGCGAGGGAACAAGAGACCCAGTACTTC	CASSLSGAREQETQYF
TRBV20-1	NA	TRBJ2-7	NA	TGCAGTGTATCGAGCAGTGGCGAGCAGTACTTC	CSVSSSGEQYF
TRBV6-5	NA	TRBJ1-5	NA	TGTGCCAGCAAAGGGTGGGATCAACCCCAGCATTTT	CASKGWDQPQHF
TRBV7-9	NA	TRBJ1-4	NA	TGTGCCAGCAGCTCCAACAGGGTTGCAACTAATGAAAAACTGTTTTTT	CASSSNRVATNEKLFF
TRBV30	few	TRBJ2-2	NA	TGTGCCCCCAGGCCGGCGCAGCTGACCACCGGGGAGCTGTTTTTT	CAPRPAQLTTGELFF
TRBV12-3/TRBV12-4	NA	TRBJ1-2	NA	TGTGCCAGCAGTTTAACCGGGAATTATGGCTACACCTTC	CASSLTGNYGYTF
TRBV7-8	NA	TRBJ1-5	TRBD1	TGTGCCAGCAGCTGGACAGGGCCCAACCAGCCCCAGCATTTT	CASSWTGPNQPQHF
TRBV2	NA	TRBJ1-2	NA	TGTGCCATCTCCGCGGAAAACTATGGCTACACCTTC	CAISAENYGYTF
TRBV5-1	NA	TRBJ2-3	TRBD2	TGCGCCAGCAGCTTGCCTCTAGCGGGGGGCGCAGATACGCAGTATTTT	CASSLPLAGGADTQYF
TRBV24-1	NA	TRBJ1-6	NA	TGTGCCACCCCGTCTGGGGGGAGCTCCTATAATTCACCCCTCCACTTT	CATPSGGSSYNSPLHF
TRBV11-3	NA	TRBJ2-7	NA	TGTGCCAGCAGCTTAGCCGGGGGTGCCACCTACGAGCAGTACTTC	CASSLAGGATYEQYF
TRBV7-2	NA	TRBJ1-6	TRBD1	TGTGCCAGCAGCCTGGACAGGGCCTGGAATTCACCCCTCCACTTT	CASSLDRAWNSPLHF
TRBV7-8	once	TRBJ2-5	TRBD2	TGTGCCAGCAGCTCCTTCACTAGCGGGGGCCGCCAAGAGACCCAGTACTTC	CASSSFTSGGRQETQYF
TRBV4-2	once	TRBJ1-6	NA	TGTGCCAGCAGCCAAGATCGCCGGCGCCCCTCACCCCTCCACTTT	CASSQDRRRPSPLHF
TRBV13	NA	TRBJ2-1	NA	TGTGCCAGCAGCTTAGGGGAAGCGAGGGGGCGGGGTGAGCAGTTCTTC	CASSLGEARGRGEQFF
TRBV7-6	NA	TRBJ1-4	NA	TGTGCCAGCAGCCGACTCCCTAATGAAAAACTGTTTTTT	CASSRLPNEKLFF
TRBV28	NA	TRBJ1-2	NA	TGTGCCAGCAGTTTTGGGGGTGAGGCTTATGGCTACACCTTC	CASSFGGEAYGYTF
TRBV7-6	NA	TRBJ2-1	TRBD1	TGTGCCAGCAGCGTGGGACAGGGGGTATCCAATGAGCAGTTCTTC	CASSVGQGVSNEQFF
TRBV10-2	NA	TRBJ1-1	NA	TGCGCCAGCAGTGAGCCCCAGAACACTGAAGCTTTCTTT	CASSEPQNTEAFF
TRBV20-1	few	TRBJ2-3	TRBD1	TGCAGTGCTAGTGCCAGGGGGCAGAGAACAGATACGCAGTATTTT	CSASARGQRTDTQYF
TRBV18	NA	TRBJ2-2	TRBD2	TGTGCCAGCTCACTACGCGGGAGTGGGGACACCGGGGAGCTGTTTTTT	CASSLRGSGDTGELFF
TRBV5-4	NA	TRBJ1-4	NA	TGTGCCTCTCGGGGGGACACTAATGAAAAACTGTTTTTT	CASRGDTNEKLFF
TRBV27	NA	TRBJ2-3	NA	TGTGCCAGCAGCCTGATGGGGACCGGGAACACAGATACGCAGTATTTT	CASSLMGTGNTDTQYF
TRBV30	few	TRBJ2-7	NA	TGTGCCTGGTCAGACTCGAGTGGGAGCGAGCAGTACTTC	CAWSDSSGSEQYF